This TCR beta chain was identified during a study of cytomegalovirus exposure and HLA in healthy donors. 13 Jbeta primers and 60 Vbeta primers were used for the PCR. Clones were read by immunoSEQ multiplex PCR, and TCRdb kept only the in-frame ones, dropping some. In all, the sample yields tens of thousands of clones. Study-level results: The authors later found TCR association rates varying by HLA locus, with DRB1 most and HLA-C fewest. Available immune exposure information covered CMV serostatus only. Sequencing likely caused a cluster of highly shared sequence variants.

Regarding this clone: Its cognate antigen is unknown.

The CDR3 has 17 amino acids. The germline V gene encodes CDR1 MNHEY and CDR2 SMNVEV (reference sequence). V gave up 0 bases and J gave up 0 bases, with 11 bases separating them. Specimen: PBMCs. The sequence came from a woman aged 25-40 years in good health and CMV-seropositive. The V call is TRBV27, the J call TRBJ1-4; D possibly corresponds to TRBD1 (6 bases). In nucleotides, the CDR3 is TGTGCCAGCAGTTTATCGACAGGCCTTGCAACTAATGAAAAACTGTTTTTT. It yields the protein CASSLSTGLATNEKLFF. Using reference TRBV27 and TRBJ1-4 for the parts outside the CDR3, the full variable domain is EAQVTQNPRYLITVTGKKLTVTCSQNMNHEYMSWYRQDPGLGLRQIYYSMNVEVTDKGDVPEGYKVSRKEKRNFPLILESPSPNQTSLYFCASSLSTGLATNEKLFFGSGTQLSVL.